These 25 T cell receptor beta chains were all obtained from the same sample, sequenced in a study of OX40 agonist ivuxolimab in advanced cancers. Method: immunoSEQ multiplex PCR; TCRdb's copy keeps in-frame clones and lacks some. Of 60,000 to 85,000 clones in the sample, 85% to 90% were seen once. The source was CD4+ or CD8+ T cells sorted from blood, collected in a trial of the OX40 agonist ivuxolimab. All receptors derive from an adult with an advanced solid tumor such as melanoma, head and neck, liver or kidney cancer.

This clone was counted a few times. Written as DNA, the CDR3 is TGTGCCAGCAGCTTAATATCGAACACTGAAGCTTTCTTT. This sequence encodes CASSLISNTEAFF. This sequence joins TRBV7-3 and TRBJ1-1, with D unclear. CDR1 and CDR2 from the germline V gene are SGHTA and FQGTGA. This CDR3 has 13 amino acids. V was shortened by 1 base and J by 1 base, with 4 bases between the two germline ends. Drawing the rest from reference TRBV7-3 and TRBJ1-1, the complete variable domain is GAGVSQTPSNKVTEKGKYVELRCDPISGHTALYWYRQSLGQGPEFLIYFQGTGAADDSGLPNDRFFAVRPEGSVSTLKIQRTERGDSAVYLCASSLISNTEAFFGQGTRLTVV.

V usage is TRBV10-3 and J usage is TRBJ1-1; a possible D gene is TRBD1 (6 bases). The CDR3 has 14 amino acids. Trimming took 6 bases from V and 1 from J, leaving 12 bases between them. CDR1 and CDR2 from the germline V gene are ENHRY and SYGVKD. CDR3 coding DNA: TGTGCCATCAGGGATTCGACAGGGAACACTGAAGCTTTCTTT. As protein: CAIRDSTGNTEAFF.

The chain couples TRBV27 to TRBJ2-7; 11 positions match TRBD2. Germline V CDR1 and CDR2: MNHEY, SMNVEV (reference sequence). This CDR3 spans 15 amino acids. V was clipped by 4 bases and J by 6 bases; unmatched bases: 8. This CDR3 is CASSWLAGGPGEQYF. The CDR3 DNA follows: TGTGCCAGCAGTTGGTTAGCGGGAGGGCCGGGCGAGCAGTACTTC.

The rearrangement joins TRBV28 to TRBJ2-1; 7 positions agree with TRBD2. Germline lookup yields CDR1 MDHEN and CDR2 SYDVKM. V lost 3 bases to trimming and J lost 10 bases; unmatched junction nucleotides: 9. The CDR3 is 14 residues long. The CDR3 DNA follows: TGTGCCAGCAGTTTGGGCGGGAGTCATGGGGAGCAGTTCTTC. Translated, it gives CASSLGGSHGEQFF. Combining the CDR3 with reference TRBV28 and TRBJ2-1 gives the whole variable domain DVKVTQSSRYLVKRTGEKVFLECVQDMDHENMFWYRQDPGLGLRLIYFSYDVKMKEKGDIPEGYSVSREKKERFSLILESASTNQTSMYLCASSLGGSHGEQFFGPGTRLTVL.

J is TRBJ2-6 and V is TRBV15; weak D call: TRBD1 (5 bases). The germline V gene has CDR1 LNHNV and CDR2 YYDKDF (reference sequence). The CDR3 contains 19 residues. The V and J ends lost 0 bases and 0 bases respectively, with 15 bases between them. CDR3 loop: CATSRDLDTLSSGANVLTF. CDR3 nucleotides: TGTGCCACCAGCAGAGATCTGGACACCCTAAGCTCTGGGGCCAACGTCCTGACTTTC.

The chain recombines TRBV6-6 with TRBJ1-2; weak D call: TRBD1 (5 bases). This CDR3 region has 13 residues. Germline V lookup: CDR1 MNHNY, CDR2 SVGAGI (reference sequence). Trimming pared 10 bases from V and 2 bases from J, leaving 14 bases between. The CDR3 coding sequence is TGTGCCACCCGAGGGGCCAGAAACTATGGCTACACCTTC. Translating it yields CATRGARNYGYTF.

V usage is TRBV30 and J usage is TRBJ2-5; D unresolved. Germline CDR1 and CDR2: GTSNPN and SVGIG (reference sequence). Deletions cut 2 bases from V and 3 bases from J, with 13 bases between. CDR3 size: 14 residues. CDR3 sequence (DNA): TGTGCCTGGAGTCCTCGGACGAACAAAGAGACCCAGTACTTC. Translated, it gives CAWSPRTNKETQYF.

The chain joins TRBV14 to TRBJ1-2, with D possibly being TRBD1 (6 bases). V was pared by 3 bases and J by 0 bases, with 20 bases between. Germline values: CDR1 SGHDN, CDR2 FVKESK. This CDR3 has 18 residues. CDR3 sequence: CASSHYTGKRETNYGYTF. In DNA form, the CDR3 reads TGTGCCAGCAGCCATTACACAGGGAAGCGGGAGACTAACTATGGCTACACCTTC.

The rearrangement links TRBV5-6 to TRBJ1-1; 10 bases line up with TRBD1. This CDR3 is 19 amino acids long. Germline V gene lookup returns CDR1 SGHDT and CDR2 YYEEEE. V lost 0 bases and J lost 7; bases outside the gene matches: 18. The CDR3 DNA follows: TGTGCCAGCAGCTTGGAAGGGACAGGGGCTTATCGTTGGAGAGATGAAGCTTTCTTT. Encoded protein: CASSLEGTGAYRWRDEAFF.

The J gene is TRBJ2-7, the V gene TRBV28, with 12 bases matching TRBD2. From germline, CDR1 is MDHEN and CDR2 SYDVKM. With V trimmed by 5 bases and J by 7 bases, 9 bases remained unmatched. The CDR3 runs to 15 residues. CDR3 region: CASSLTSGSFREQYF. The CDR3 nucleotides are TGTGCCAGCAGTCTGACTAGCGGGAGTTTTCGGGAGCAGTACTTC.

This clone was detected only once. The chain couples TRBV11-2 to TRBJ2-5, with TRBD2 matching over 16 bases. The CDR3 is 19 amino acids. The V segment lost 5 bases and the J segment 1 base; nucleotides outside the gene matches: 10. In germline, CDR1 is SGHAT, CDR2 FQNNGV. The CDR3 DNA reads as TGTGCCAGCAGCGTAAGATCCGGGACTAGCGGGAGGGCCCAAGAGACCCAGTACTTC. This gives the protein CASSVRSGTSGRAQETQYF.

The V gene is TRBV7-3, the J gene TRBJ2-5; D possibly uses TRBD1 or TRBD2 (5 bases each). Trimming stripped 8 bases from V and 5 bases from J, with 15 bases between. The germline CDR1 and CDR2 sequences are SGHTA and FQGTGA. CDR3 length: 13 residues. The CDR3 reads CASAGTVGETQYF. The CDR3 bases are TGTGCCAGCGCCGGGACCGTAGGGGAGACCCAGTACTTC.

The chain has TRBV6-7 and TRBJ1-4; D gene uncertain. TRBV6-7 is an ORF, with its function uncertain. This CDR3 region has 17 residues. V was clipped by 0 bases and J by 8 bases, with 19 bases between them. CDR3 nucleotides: TGTGCCAGCAGTTACTCGATTCTGGCCCTGCCTTTGGAAAAACTGTTTTTT. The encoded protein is CASSYSILALPLEKLFF.

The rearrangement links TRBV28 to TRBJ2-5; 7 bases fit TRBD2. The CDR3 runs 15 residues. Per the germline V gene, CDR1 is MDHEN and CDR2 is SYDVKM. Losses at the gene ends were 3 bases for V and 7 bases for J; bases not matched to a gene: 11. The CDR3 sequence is CASSFSSGIKGTQYF. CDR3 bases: TGTGCCAGCAGTTTCTCTAGCGGAATAAAGGGGACCCAGTACTTC.

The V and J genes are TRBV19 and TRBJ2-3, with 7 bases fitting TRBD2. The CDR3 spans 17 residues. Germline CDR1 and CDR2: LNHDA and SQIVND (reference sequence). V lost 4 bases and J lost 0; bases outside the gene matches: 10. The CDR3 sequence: CASSTELGTTSTDTQYF. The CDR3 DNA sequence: TGTGCCAGTAGTACCGAACTAGGGACTACCAGCACAGATACGCAGTATTTT.

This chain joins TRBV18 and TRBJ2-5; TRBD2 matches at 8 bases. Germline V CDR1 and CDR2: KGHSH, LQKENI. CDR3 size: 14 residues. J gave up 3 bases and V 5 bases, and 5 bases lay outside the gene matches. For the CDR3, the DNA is TGTGCCAGCTCAACCGGGACTAGAAAAGAGACCCAGTACTTC. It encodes CASSTGTRKETQYF.

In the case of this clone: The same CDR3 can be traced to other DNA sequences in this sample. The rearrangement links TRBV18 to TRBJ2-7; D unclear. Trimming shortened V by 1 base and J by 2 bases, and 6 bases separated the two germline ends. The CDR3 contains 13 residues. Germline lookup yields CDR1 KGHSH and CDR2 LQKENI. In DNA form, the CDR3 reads TGTGCCAGCTCACCACTGGGAACCTACGAGCAGTACTTC. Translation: CASSPLGTYEQYF.

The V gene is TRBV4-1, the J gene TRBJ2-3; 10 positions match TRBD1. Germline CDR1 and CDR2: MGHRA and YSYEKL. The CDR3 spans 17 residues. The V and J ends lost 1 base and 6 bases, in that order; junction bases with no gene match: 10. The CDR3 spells CASSQVLRQGAGDTQYF. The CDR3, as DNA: TGCGCCAGCAGCCAAGTATTAAGACAGGGGGCAGGGGATACGCAGTATTTT.

The CDR3, as DNA: TGTGCCAGCAGGGGACAGGGGGCGATGAGCAATCAGCCCCAGCATTTT. It translates to CASRGQGAMSNQPQHF. The gene calls are TRBV2 and TRBJ1-5, with TRBD1 matching 12 bases. Germline V gives CDR1 SNHLY, CDR2 FYNNEI. The J segment lost 1 base and the V segment lost 6 bases, leaving 4 bases of the junction unmatched. The CDR3 covers 16 residues.

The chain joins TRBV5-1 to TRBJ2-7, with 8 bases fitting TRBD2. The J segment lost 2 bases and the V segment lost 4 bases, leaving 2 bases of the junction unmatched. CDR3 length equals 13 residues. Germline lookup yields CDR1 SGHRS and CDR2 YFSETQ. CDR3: CASSTSGAYEQYF. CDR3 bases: TGCGCCAGCAGCACTAGCGGTGCCTACGAGCAGTACTTC.

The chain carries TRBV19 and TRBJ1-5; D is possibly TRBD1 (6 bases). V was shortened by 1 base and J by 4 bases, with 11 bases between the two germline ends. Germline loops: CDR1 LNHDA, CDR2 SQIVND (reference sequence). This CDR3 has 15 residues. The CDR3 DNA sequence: TGTGCCAGTAGTATAGGGATCAGGGGAAATCAGCCCCAGCATTTT. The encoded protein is CASSIGIRGNQPQHF. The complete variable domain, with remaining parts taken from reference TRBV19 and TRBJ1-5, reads DGGITQSPKYLFRKEGQNVTLSCEQNLNHDAMYWYRQDPGQGLRLIYYSQIVNDFQKGDIAEGYSVSREKKESFPLTVTSAQKNPTAFYLCASSIGIRGNQPQHFGDGTRLSIL.

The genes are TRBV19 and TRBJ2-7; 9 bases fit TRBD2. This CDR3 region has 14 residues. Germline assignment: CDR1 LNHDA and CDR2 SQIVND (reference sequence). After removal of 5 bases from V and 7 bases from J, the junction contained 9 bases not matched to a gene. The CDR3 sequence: CASSPIAGVGEQYF. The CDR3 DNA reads TGTGCCAGTAGTCCTATAGCGGGAGTGGGGGAGCAGTACTTC.

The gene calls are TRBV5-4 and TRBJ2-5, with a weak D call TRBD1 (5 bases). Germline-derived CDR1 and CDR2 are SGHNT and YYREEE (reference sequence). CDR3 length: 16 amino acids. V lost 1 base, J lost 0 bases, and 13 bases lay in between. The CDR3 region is CASSLLGLRYQETQYF. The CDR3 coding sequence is TGTGCCAGCAGCTTGTTGGGGCTTCGGTACCAAGAGACCCAGTACTTC.

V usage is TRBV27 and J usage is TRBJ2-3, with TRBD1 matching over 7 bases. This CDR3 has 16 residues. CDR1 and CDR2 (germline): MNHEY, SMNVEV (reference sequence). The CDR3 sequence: CTSPTKGAGSTDTQYF. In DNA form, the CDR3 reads TGTACCTCCCCCACTAAGGGGGCAGGAAGCACAGATACGCAGTATTTT.

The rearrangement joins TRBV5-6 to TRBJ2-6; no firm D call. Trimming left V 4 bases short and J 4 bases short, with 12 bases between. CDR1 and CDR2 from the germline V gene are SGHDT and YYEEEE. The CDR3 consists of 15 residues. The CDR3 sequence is CASSPYSAGANVLTF. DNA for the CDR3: TGTGCCAGCAGCCCGTACTCGGCGGGGGCCAACGTCCTGACTTTC.